This T cell receptor beta chain came from a study of CD8 T cells in ankylosing spondylitis. This clonotype occurred many times. Antigen specificity is unknown. TCRdb processed the 5' RACE reads anew with MiXCR; each CDR3 protein has one entry. The sample contains approximately 43,000 distinct CDR3 sequences, over 3.5% of which appear only once. Regarding the study as a whole: According to the report, clones linked to the disease were significantly enriched in matched synovial fluid samples taken from ankylosing spondylitis patients.

Between the trimmed V and J ends, which lost 0 bases and 0 bases, there was a span of 12 bases. Germline CDR1 and CDR2: SGDLS and YYNGEE. The CDR3 extends over 16 amino acids. This clonotype was sampled from a female donor with ankylosing spondylitis or in good health (not recorded which). Material: blood, either unsorted or a sorted T cell fraction (not recorded which). This rearrangement joins TRBV9 to TRBJ1-1; D is ambiguous. The CDR3 loop is CASSVATSFMNTEAFF. The CDR3 region has the DNA TGTGCCAGCAGCGTAGCTACGAGTTTCATGAACACTGAAGCTTTCTTT.